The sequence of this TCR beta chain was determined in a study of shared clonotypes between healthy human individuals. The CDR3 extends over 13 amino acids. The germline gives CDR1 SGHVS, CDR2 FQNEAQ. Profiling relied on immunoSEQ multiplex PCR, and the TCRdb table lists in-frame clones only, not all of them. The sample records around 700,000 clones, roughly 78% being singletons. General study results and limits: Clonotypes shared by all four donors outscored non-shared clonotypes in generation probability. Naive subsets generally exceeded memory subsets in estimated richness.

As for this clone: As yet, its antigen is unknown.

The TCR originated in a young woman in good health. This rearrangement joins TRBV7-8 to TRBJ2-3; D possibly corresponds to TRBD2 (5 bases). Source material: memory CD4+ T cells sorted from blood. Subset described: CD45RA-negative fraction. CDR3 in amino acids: CAIGRGETDTQYF. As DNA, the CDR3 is TGTGCTATAGGTCGGGGTGAGACAGATACGCAGTATTTT.